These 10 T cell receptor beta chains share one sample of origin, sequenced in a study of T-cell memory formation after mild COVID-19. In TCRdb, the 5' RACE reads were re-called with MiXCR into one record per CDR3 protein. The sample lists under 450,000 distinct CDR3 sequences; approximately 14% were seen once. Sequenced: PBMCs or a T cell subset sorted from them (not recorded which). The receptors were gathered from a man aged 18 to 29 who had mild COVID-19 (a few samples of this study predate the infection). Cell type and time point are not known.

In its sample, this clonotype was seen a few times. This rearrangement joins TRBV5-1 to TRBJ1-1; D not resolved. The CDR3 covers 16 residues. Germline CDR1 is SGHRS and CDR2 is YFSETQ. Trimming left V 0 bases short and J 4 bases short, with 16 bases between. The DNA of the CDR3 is TGCGCCAGCAGCTTGGAAGGGTACGAGCTATTCACTGAAGCTTTCTTT. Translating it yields CASSLEGYELFTEAFF.

The CDR3 nucleotides read TGTGCTAGTGGTCCTGGCGGGGGTGAGCAGTTCTTC. Amino acids: CASGPGGGEQFF. The J gene is TRBJ2-1, the V gene TRBV12-5; TRBD2 matches 7 bases. The CDR3 has 12 amino acids. CDR1 is LGHNT and CDR2 is FRNRAP in the germline V gene. V was clipped by 5 bases and J by 9 bases; unmatched bases: 4.

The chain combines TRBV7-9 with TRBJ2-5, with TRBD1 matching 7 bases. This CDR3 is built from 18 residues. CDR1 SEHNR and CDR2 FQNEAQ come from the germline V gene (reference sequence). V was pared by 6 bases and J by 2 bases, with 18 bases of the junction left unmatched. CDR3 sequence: CASRPSFDFRGLQETQYF. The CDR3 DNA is TGTGCCAGCAGGCCATCTTTCGATTTTAGGGGGCTTCAAGAGACCCAGTACTTC.

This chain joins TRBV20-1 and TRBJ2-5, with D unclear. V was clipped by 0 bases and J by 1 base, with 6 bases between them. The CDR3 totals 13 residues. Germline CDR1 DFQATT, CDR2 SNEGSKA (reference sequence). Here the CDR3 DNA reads TGCAGTGCTAGAGAGGCCATCCAAGAGACCCAGTACTTC. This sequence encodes CSAREAIQETQYF.

The chain's CDR3 is CASSLNSGGTNEQFF. The CDR3 DNA reads TGTGCCAGCAGCTTAAATAGCGGGGGGACCAATGAGCAGTTCTTC. This chain links TRBV7-9 with TRBJ2-1; TRBD2 matches at 10 bases. The CDR3 covers 15 residues. In germline, CDR1 is SEHNR, CDR2 FQNEAQ (reference sequence). Germline trimming cut 2 bases from V and 6 bases from J; bases unmatched to any gene: 4.

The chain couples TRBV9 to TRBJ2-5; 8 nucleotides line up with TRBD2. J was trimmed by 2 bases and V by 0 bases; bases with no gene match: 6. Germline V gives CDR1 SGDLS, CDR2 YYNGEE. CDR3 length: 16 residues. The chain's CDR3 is CASSVGGTSGQETQYF. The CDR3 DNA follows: TGTGCCAGCAGCGTAGGGGGAACTAGCGGTCAAGAGACCCAGTACTTC.

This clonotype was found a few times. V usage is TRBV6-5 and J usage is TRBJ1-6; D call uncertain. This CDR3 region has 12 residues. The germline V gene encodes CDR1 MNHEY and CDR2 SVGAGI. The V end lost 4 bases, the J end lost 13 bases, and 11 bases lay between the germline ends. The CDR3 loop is CASSFPLGPLHF. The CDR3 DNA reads TGTGCCAGCAGTTTCCCTTTGGGGCCCCTCCACTTT.

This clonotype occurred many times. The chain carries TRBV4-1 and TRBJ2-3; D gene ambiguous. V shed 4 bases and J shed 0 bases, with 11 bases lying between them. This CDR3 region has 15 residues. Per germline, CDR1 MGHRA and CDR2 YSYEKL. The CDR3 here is CASSPRWVSTDTQYF. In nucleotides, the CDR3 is TGCGCCAGCAGCCCAAGGTGGGTCAGCACAGATACGCAGTATTTT.

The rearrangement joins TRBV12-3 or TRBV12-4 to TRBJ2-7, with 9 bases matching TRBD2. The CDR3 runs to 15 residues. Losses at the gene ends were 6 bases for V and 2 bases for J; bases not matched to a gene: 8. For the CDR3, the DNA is TGTGCCAGCAGCCACAGCGGGGGGAGAACCTACGAGCAGTACGTC. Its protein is CASSHSGGRTYEQYV.

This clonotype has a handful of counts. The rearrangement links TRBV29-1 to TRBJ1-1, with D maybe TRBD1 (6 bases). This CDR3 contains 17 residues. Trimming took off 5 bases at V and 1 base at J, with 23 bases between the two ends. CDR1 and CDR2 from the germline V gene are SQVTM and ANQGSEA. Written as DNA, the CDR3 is TGCAGCGTTTCAGGCGGGGGGCGAGGATTGCGGAACACTGAAGCTTTCTTT. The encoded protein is CSVSGGGRGLRNTEAFF. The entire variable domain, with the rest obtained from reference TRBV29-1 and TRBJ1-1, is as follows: SAVISQKPSRDICQRGTSLTIQCQVDSQVTMMFWYRQQPGQSLTLIATANQGSEATYESGFVIDKFPISRPNLTFSTLTVSNMSPEDSSIYLCSVSGGGRGLRNTEAFFGQGTRLTVV.